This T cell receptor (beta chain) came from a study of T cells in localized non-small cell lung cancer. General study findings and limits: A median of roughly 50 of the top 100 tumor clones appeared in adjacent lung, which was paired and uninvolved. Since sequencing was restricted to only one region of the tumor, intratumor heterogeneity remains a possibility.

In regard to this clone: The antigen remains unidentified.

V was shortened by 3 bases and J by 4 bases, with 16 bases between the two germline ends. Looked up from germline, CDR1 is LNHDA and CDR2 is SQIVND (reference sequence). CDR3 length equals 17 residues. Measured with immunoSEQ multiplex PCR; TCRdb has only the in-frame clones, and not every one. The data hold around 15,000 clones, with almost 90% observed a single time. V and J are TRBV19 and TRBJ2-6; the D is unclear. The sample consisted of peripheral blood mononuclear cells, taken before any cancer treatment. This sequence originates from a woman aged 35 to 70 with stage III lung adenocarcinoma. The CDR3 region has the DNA TGTGCCAGTAGTATCTTAGGCAGGACGTCGGGGGCCAACGTCCTGACTTTC. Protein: CASSILGRTSGANVLTF.